This is a list of T cell receptor beta chains from one sample in a study of T cells of healthy individuals. TCRdb used MiXCR to reprocess the 5' RACE reads, holding one entry per CDR3 protein. Among about 57,000 distinct CDR3 sequences, roughly 17% were seen once, and the ten largest hold approximately 4.8%. The receptors derive from a human donor in good health. The CDR3 runs from the conserved cysteine through the conserved F or W. D genes are given only for firm matches. Size is omitted from some rows. Given values are once, few, many or a class for expanded clones.

many | TRBJ2-1 | TRBD2 | TRBV10-3 | CAITPDGLAGVEQFF | TGTGCCATCACCCCCGACGGACTAGCGGGGGTTGAGCAGTTCTTC
many | TRBJ1-1 | - | TRBV29-1 | CSALAGATEAFF | TGCAGCGCACTCGCAGGGGCCACTGAAGCTTTCTTT
few | TRBJ1-1 | - | TRBV5-4 | CASSLVGGSGEAFF | TGTGCCAGCAGCTTGGTGGGAGGAAGCGGTGAAGCTTTCTTT
many | TRBJ2-2 | TRBD1 | TRBV10-3 | CAISDYAGTGSNTGELFF | TGTGCCATCAGTGATTACGCCGGGACAGGGTCGAACACCGGGGAGCTGTTTTTT
many | TRBJ1-6 | TRBD1 | TRBV30 | CAWSPMGQSPLHF | TGTGCCTGGAGTCCCATGGGACAGTCACCCCTCCACTTT
- | TRBJ1-1 | - | TRBV7-2 | CASSLPPLTEAFF | TGTGCCAGCAGCTTACCGCCCCTGACTGAAGCTTTCTTT
many | TRBJ2-1 | - | TRBV20-1 | CSAQILEGTGYNEQFF | TGCAGTGCTCAAATCCTTGAAGGGACGGGCTACAATGAGCAGTTCTTC
many | TRBJ1-4 | - | TRBV4-1 | CASSWMGPSNEKLFF | TGCGCCAGCAGCTGGATGGGCCCCTCTAATGAAAAACTGTTTTTT
few | TRBJ2-2 | TRBD2 | TRBV28 | CASSLVISGGANTGELFF | TGTGCCAGCAGTTTAGTTATTAGCGGGGGGGCCAACACCGGGGAGCTGTTTTTT
many | TRBJ2-7 | TRBD1 | TRBV6-6 | CASSLNTGGGEQYF | TGTGCCAGCAGCCTTAATACAGGGGGCGGCGAGCAGTACTTC
- | TRBJ1-2 | - | TRBV7-9 | CASSIGDLYGYTF | TGTGCCAGCAGCATAGGAGACCTCTATGGCTACACCTTC
few | TRBJ2-7 | TRBD2 | TRBV3-1 | CASSPLAGLYEQYF | TGTGCCAGCAGCCCACTAGCGGGCTTATACGAGCAGTACTTC
many | TRBJ2-1 | TRBD2 | TRBV10-1 | CASSMGGVAYNEQFF | TGCGCCAGCAGTATGGGGGGGGTCGCATACAATGAGCAGTTCTTC
many | TRBJ1-4 | - | TRBV27 | CASRRQNEKLFF | TGTGCCAGCAGACGGCAAAATGAAAAACTGTTTTTT
- | TRBJ1-2 | - | TRBV18 | CASSPETYGGYTF | TGTGCCAGCTCACCGGAGACTTACGGTGGCTACACCTTC
few | TRBJ1-1 | - | TRBV20-1 | CSASHNRNTEAFF | TGCAGTGCTAGCCATAACAGGAACACTGAAGCTTTCTTT
- | TRBJ2-1 | TRBD2 | TRBV30 | CAWRGLAGENEQFF | TGTGCCTGGAGGGGACTAGCGGGAGAAAATGAGCAGTTCTTC
- | TRBJ1-4 | - | TRBV3-1 | CASSQDSRSVKKLFF | TGTGCCAGCAGCCAAGATTCTCGCTCGGTTAAAAAACTGTTTTTT
many | TRBJ2-5 | TRBD2 | TRBV7-9 | CASSSRLAESPQETQYF | TGTGCCAGCAGCTCCAGACTAGCGGAAAGCCCCCAAGAGACCCAGTACTTC
many | TRBJ1-2 | - | TRBV7-9 | CASSYGTPYGYTF | TGTGCCAGCAGCTATGGGACACCTTATGGCTACACCTTC
- | TRBJ1-1 | - | TRBV7-9 | CASSLRSQGRRTEAFF | TGTGCCAGCAGCTTACGGAGCCAGGGGCGGCGGACTGAAGCTTTCTTT
many | TRBJ2-1 | - | TRBV28 | CASSVTDLSYNEQFF | TGTGCCAGCAGTGTTACGGACTTATCCTACAATGAGCAGTTCTTC
many | TRBJ2-4 | - | TRBV9 | CASSISRLVVAKNIQYF | TGTGCCAGCAGCATCAGCCGGCTAGTGGTAGCCAAAAACATTCAGTACTTC